A single sample gave rise to the 19 T cell receptor beta chains below, sequenced in a study of breast tumors, draining lymph nodes, adjacent tissues. Samples came from axillary lymph nodes draining the breast cancer. TCRdb used MiXCR to reprocess the multiplex PCR reads, holding one entry per CDR3 protein. The sample has fewer than 90,000 distinct CDR3 sequences, roughly 30% seen once; the top ten hold over 8%. Sequencing used axillary lymph node tissue. The source is a female donor with breast cancer. Some clones in this sample may be carry-over from other donors' samples.

This clonotype was counted many times. The chain recombines TRBV20-1 with TRBJ2-1; 7 bases are shared with TRBD2. The CDR3 is 13 residues long. Germline assignment: CDR1 DFQATT and CDR2 SNEGSKA (reference sequence). Trimming removed 6 bases from V and 9 bases from J; junction bases left unmatched: 11. CDR3 protein: CSARQTSFPEQFF. In DNA, the CDR3 is TGCAGTGCCAGACAGACTAGCTTCCCTGAGCAGTTCTTC.

This clonotype was observed many times. The CDR3: CASSIRDRINQPQHF. The CDR3 coding sequence is TGTGCCAGTAGTATTAGAGACAGAATCAATCAGCCCCAGCATTTT. This chain joins TRBV19 and TRBJ1-5, with D maybe TRBD1 (5 bases). The CDR3 has 15 amino acids. Germline CDR1 LNHDA, CDR2 SQIVND (reference sequence). V was pared by 3 bases and J by 3 bases, with 12 bases between. Full variable domain (remainder filled in from reference TRBV19 and TRBJ1-5): DGGITQSPKYLFRKEGQNVTLSCEQNLNHDAMYWYRQDPGQGLRLIYYSQIVNDFQKGDIAEGYSVSREKKESFPLTVTSAQKNPTAFYLCASSIRDRINQPQHFGDGTRLSIL.

J is TRBJ2-5 and V is TRBV12-3 or TRBV12-4; 11 nucleotides match TRBD2. V shed 5 bases and J 2 bases; nucleotides not matched to a gene: 7. CDR3 length: 16 amino acids. DNA of the CDR3: TGTGCCAGCAGTCCGACTAGCGGGGACTTTCAAGAGACCCAGTACTTC. Amino acid sequence: CASSPTSGDFQETQYF.

About this clonotype itself: A much larger clone lies one base from this, so it may be a read error. This chain uses TRBV5-5 with TRBJ2-7; TRBD1 agrees at 9 bases. The germline gives CDR1 SGHKS, CDR2 YYEKEE (reference sequence). The CDR3 totals 15 residues. CDR3 loop: CASSLGDRVVDGQCF. DNA for the CDR3: TGTGCCAGCAGCTTGGGGGACAGGGTAGTCGACGGGCAGTGCTTC.

This clonotype was recorded at least ten times. The chain couples TRBV29-1 to TRBJ2-3, with 14 bases aligning to TRBD2. Germline V gene data show CDR1 as SQVTM and CDR2 as ANQGSEA. The CDR3 sequence is 14 residues long. Losses at the gene ends were 3 bases for V and 6 bases for J; bases not matched to a gene: 2. The CDR3: CSVDRTSGGDTQYF. The CDR3 region has the DNA TGCAGCGTTGACCGGACTAGCGGGGGGGATACGCAGTATTTT.

At least ten counts were recorded for this clonotype. V usage is TRBV19 and J usage is TRBJ1-2, with 7 bases aligning to TRBD1. CDR3 length: 15 amino acids. Germline loops: CDR1 LNHDA, CDR2 SQIVND (reference sequence). J was trimmed by 6 bases and V by 5 bases; bases with no gene match: 12. The CDR3 DNA follows: TGTGCCAGTAGTCAGCCGGGACAGACCCTCCATGGCTACACCTTC. As protein: CASSQPGQTLHGYTF.

On this clonotype itself: This sequence may be a read error, since a much larger clone differs from it by one base. The J gene is TRBJ2-2, the V gene TRBV7-2, with a possible D match to TRBD1 (6 bases). Germline V gene lookup returns CDR1 SGHTA and CDR2 FQGNSA. The CDR3 covers 15 residues. CDR3 region: CASRLSTGWSGELLF. The CDR3, as DNA: TGTGCCAGCAGATTAAGTACAGGGTGGTCCGGGGAGCTGCTTTTT.

The chain carries TRBV15 and TRBJ2-1, with no clear D. The CDR3 totals 15 residues. The germline V gene encodes CDR1 LNHNV and CDR2 YYDKDF (reference sequence). V lost 4 bases to trimming and J lost 0 bases, with 10 bases between them. CDR3 sequence reads: CATSKARNSYNEQFF. The CDR3 DNA follows: TGTGCCACCAGCAAAGCGCGTAACTCCTACAATGAGCAGTTCTTC.

This clonotype was observed a few times. A much larger clone lies a single base off, so this may be a read error. V usage is TRBV6-6 and J usage is TRBJ2-1; 7 bases match TRBD2. This CDR3 has 17 residues. Germline CDR1 MNHNY, CDR2 SVGAGI (reference sequence). CDR3 protein: CASSHSNPGGTYNEQFF. The CDR3 bases are TGTGCCAGCAGTCACTCGAACCCGGGAGGCACCTACAATGAGCAGTTCTTC.

Points on this clonotype: A read error may produce the germline difference seen at one junction end. The chain recombines TRBV7-2 with TRBJ1-1; possibly TRBD1 for D (5 bases). CDR1 is SGHTA and CDR2 is FQGNSA in the germline V gene. The CDR3 contains 16 residues. CDR3 nucleotides: TGTGCCAGCAGCTTAGGACCTTCCCGTGAGGACACTGAATCTTTCTTT. Protein sequence: CASSLGPSREDTESFF. Supplemented by reference TRBV7-2 and TRBJ1-1, the full variable domain reads GAGVSQSPSNKVTEKGKDVELRCDPISGHTALYWYRQSLGQGLEFLIYFQGNSAPDKSGLPSDRFSAERTGGSVSTLTIQRTQQEDSAVYLCASSLGPSREDTESFFGQGTRLTVV.

This clonotype came up many times. The chain recombines TRBV19 with TRBJ1-4; 9 bases line up with TRBD1. Trimming cost V 6 bases and J 7 bases; bases outside gene matches: 6. The CDR3 loop spans 14 amino acids. Germline V gene sequence: CDR1 LNHDA, CDR2 SQIVND (reference sequence). The CDR3 bases are TGTGCCAGTAGATTCGGGACAGGGATTGAAAAACTGTTTTTT. Residues: CASRFGTGIEKLFF.

This clonotype has ten or more counts. This chain connects TRBV7-3 to TRBJ1-1; D may be TRBD1 (6 bases). Trimming cost V 5 bases and J 4 bases, with 20 bases left between them. CDR1 SGHTA and CDR2 FQGTGA come from the germline V gene. CDR3 length: 16 residues. CDR3 protein: CASSPNGGARPTEAFF. The CDR3, as DNA: TGTGCCAGCAGCCCGAACGGGGGGGCGCGTCCCACTGAAGCTTTCTTT.

Details on this clonotype: One base away lies a much larger clone, so this may be a sequencing read error. The chain joins TRBV28 to TRBJ1-4; 8 nucleotides align to TRBD1. The germline gives CDR1 MDHEN, CDR2 SYDVKM. The CDR3 totals 17 residues. The CDR3 is CVERRKGTGATNEKLLF. The CDR3 DNA reads as TGTGTCGAGCGAAGAAAAGGGACAGGTGCAACTAATGAAAAACTGCTTTTT.

Many counts were recorded for this clonotype. The CDR3, as DNA: TGCGCCAGCAGCCAAGGTCGTGGGGATCAGCCCCAGCATTTT. It translates to CASSQGRGDQPQHF. The chain uses TRBV4-1 and TRBJ1-5, with D uncertain. The CDR3 sequence is 14 residues long. Per the germline V gene, CDR1 is MGHRA and CDR2 is YSYEKL. V was cut by 1 base and J by 5 bases, with 9 bases left in between.

The sample holds many counts of this clonotype. V is TRBV5-1 and J is TRBJ2-7; the match to TRBD2 covers 12 bases. V shed 5 bases and J 6 bases; nucleotides not matched to a gene: 6. The germline gives CDR1 SGHRS, CDR2 YFSETQ. The CDR3 sequence is 14 residues long. CDR3 amino acids: CASSPGLAGLEQYF. CDR3 coding DNA: TGCGCCAGCAGTCCGGGACTAGCGGGCCTCGAGCAGTACTTC.

This clonotype was counted ten times or more. The chain joins TRBV12-5 to TRBJ2-1; 11 bases are shared with TRBD2. This CDR3 comprises 16 residues. Germline trimming cut 3 bases from V and 4 bases from J; bases unmatched to any gene: 5. Germline V CDR1 and CDR2: LGHNT, FRNRAP. The CDR3 nucleotides are TGTGCTAGTGGTTTCGAACTAGCGGGAGATTACAATGAGCAGTTCTTC. Translation: CASGFELAGDYNEQFF.

In this sample, this clonotype turned up many times. The CDR3 DNA sequence: TGCGCCAGCAGCCAAGAAGAAACAGATACGCAGTATTTT. Protein sequence: CASSQEETDTQYF. V usage is TRBV4-3 and J usage is TRBJ2-3; D remains ambiguous. Trimming took off 0 bases at V and 3 bases at J, with 4 bases between the two ends. Germline V lookup: CDR1 LGHNA, CDR2 YSLEER. This CDR3 is built from 13 residues.

This clonotype has ten or more counts. V usage is TRBV16 and J usage is TRBJ2-7, with TRBD1 matching 7 bases. Per the germline V gene, CDR1 is KGHSY and CDR2 is FQNENV. This CDR3 spans 15 amino acids. Unmatched junction bases numbered 12, after V lost 6 bases and J lost 4 bases. CDR3 coding DNA: TGTGCCAGCAGTCACACAGGGACAGTCGCGTACGAGCAGTACTTC. Its translation: CASSHTGTVAYEQYF.

About this clonotype: Germline is not matched at one junction end, which may reflect a read error. The rearrangement links TRBV5-1 to TRBJ1-2; 9 positions agree with TRBD1. This CDR3 spans 15 amino acids. The germline CDR1 and CDR2 sequences are SGHRS and YFSETQ. CDR3 nucleotide sequence: TGTGCCAGCAGCTTTAGCGGGACAGGGACCTATGGCTACACCTTC. This codes for CASSFSGTGTYGYTF.